The clone carrying this T cell receptor (beta chain) occurred many times. The data derive from a study of T cells in Graves' hyperthyroidism and ophthalmopathy. With 6 bases removed from V and 4 bases from J, the gap between germline ends came to 19 bases. This CDR3 comprises 16 residues. Using RNA transcripts as the source, TCR beta CDR3 regions were amplified. During a first-round RT-PCR of the TCR CDR3, the HTBI primer set was used. TCRdb redid the calling of the multiplex PCR reads with MiXCR, one entry per CDR3 protein. The sample has 550,000 to 650,000 distinct CDR3 sequences, around 13% seen once; the top ten hold 5% to 7%.

The clonotype was recovered from a woman aged 25-40 years with Graves' hyperthyroidism that later progressed to Graves' ophthalmopathy. The J gene is TRBJ1-3, the V gene TRBV12-3 or TRBV12-4; D perhaps matches TRBD1 (5 bases). The specimen sequenced was blood. The CDR3 DNA follows: TGTGCCAGCAGCCCGGGCCTGGGACGGGACGGAAACACCATATATTTT. This translates into CASSPGLGRDGNTIYF.